This T cell receptor (beta chain) is from a study of tumor-infiltrating lymphocytes in primary liver carcinoma. The study's findings and limits: It was tumor-adjacent and tumor-blood pairs that overlapped less than tumor region pairs did. Only about 8-25% of top clones were detected in all five tumor regions. Tumors had a top-250-clone fraction that was significantly higher than blood (p = 0.039).

The CDR3 is 13 residues long. Germline CDR1 reads MNHNS; CDR2 reads SASEGT. Trimming shortened V by 3 bases and J by 3 bases, and 9 bases separated the two germline ends. Each 20-30 mg portion of unsorted bulk tissue served as the source for co-extraction of RNA and DNA. Treatment-naive at the time, the patients had chronic HBV infection. Researchers generated TCR beta cDNA from 500 to 600 ng of total RNA, relying on a constant-region primer. It was through three nested multiplex PCR rounds of slightly modified ARM-PCR that TCR beta libraries arose. The two initial PCR rounds, around 11 cycles each, used TRBV1-TRBV30 forward and C-beta reverse primers. Each CDR3 protein gets one entry after TCRdb re-called the multiplex PCR reads with MiXCR. This repertoire shows tens of thousands of distinct CDR3 sequences, 55% to 75% found once; its top ten account for 25% to 30%. This clonotype is categorized as medium-sized. Its target is unknown.

The source material was liver tumor tissue from sampling region 5. The sample's subset: tumor region T5, tumor centre. The chain combines TRBV6-1 with TRBJ2-7; the D gene is possibly TRBD1 (6 bases). The TCR was taken from a man aged 35 to 55 with primary liver carcinoma and hepatitis B virus infection. This CDR3 is CASSDRGLYEQYF. The CDR3, as DNA: TGTGCCAGCAGTGACAGGGGCCTCTACGAGCAGTACTTC.